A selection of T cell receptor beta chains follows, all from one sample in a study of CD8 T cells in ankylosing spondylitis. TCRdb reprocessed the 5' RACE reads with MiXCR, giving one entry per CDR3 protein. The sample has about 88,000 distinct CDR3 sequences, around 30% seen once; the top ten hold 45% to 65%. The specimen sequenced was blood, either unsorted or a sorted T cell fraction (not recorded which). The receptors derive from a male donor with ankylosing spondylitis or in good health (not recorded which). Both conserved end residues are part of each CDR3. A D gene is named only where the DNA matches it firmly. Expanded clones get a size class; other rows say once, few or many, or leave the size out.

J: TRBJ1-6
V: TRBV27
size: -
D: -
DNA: TGTGCCAGCAGTACCCAACAGGGCGCAAAGGGTTCACCCCTCCACTTT
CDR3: CASSTQQGAKGSPLHF

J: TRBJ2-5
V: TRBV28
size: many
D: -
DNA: TGTGCCAGCAGTCCCACTCTAGCTAGAGAGACCCAGTACTTC
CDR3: CASSPTLARETQYF

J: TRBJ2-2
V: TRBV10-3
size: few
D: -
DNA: TGTGCCATCAGTGAGTCGACAGGTTACACCGGGGAGCTGTTTTTT
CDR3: CAISESTGYTGELFF

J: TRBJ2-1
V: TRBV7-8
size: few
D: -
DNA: TGTGCCAGCAGCTTAGTTTTCAGCGGTGATGAGCAGTTCTTC
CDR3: CASSLVFSGDEQFF

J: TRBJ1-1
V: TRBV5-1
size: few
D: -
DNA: TGCGCCAGCAGCTTGGCCTATCGGGGAATGAACACTGAAGCTTTCTTT
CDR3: CASSLAYRGMNTEAFF

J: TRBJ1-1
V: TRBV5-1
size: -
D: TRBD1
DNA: TGCGCCAGCAGCCCCGGCGACAGGGGGGTTCCGAACACTGAAGCTTTCTTT
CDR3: CASSPGDRGVPNTEAFF

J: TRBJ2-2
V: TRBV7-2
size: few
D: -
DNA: TGTGCCAGCAGCTTTTTATTAGGGGCAGGGAACACCGGGGAGCTGTTTTTT
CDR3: CASSFLLGAGNTGELFF

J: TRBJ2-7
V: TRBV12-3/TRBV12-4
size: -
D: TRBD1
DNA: TGTGCCAGCAGTCCTAGTAGGGACAGGGGAATAACCTACGAGCAGTACTTC
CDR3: CASSPSRDRGITYEQYF

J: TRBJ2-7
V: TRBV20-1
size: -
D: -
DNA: TGCAGTGCTAGAGTTCTAGCCTTCGACGAGCAGTACTTC
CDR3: CSARVLAFDEQYF

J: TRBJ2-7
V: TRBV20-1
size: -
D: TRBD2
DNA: TGCAGTGCTAGATTGGGCGGGAGCACGTCCGAGCAGTACTTC
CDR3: CSARLGGSTSEQYF

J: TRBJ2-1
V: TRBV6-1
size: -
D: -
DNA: TGTGCCAGCAGGTCCGGGACGGACTACAATGAGCAGTTCTTC
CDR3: CASRSGTDYNEQFF

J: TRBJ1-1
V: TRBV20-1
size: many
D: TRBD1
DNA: TGCAGTGCTTCGTTACGGGACAGCACTAGGATGAACACTGAAGCTTTCTTT
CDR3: CSASLRDSTRMNTEAFF

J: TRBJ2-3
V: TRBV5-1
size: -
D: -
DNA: TGCGCCAGCAGGTCCGGATCGGGCCCAGATACGCAGTATTTT
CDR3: CASRSGSGPDTQYF

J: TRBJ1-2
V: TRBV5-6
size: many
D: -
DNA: TGTGCCAGCAGCTTGAAACACGGGGATGGCTACACCTTC
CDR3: CASSLKHGDGYTF

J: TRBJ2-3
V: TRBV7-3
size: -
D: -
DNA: TGTGCCAGCAGCTCTGGTTCCAGCACAGATACGCAGTATTTT
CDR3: CASSSGSSTDTQYF

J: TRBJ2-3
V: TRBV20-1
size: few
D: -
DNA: TGCAGTGCTGGGGCTAGCACAGATACGCAGTATTTT
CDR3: CSAGASTDTQYF

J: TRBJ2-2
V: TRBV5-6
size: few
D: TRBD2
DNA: TGTGCCAGCAGCTTTATGATAGCGGGATTCACCGGGGAGCTGTTTTTT
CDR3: CASSFMIAGFTGELFF

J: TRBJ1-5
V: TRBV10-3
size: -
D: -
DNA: TGTGCCATCAGTGAGTCGACTCCGGGTGGAAATCAGCCCCAGCATTTT
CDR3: CAISESTPGGNQPQHF

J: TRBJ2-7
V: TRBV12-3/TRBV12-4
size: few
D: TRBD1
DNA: TGTGCCAGCAGCTTTGAGACAGGGGGCGTTAAGGAGTGGAGCGAGCAGTACTTC
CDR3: CASSFETGGVKEWSEQYF

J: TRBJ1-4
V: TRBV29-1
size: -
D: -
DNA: TGCAGCGTTGTCCGGGTGGGGGAAGGTGAAAAACTGTTTTTT
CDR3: CSVVRVGEGEKLFF

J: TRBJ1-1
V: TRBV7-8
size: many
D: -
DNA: TGTGCCAGCAGCCCGCTTAAATTGAACACTGAAGCTTTCTTT
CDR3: CASSPLKLNTEAFF

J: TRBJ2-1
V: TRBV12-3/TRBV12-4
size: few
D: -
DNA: TGTGCCAGCAGTTTAGGGGGCGGGCTAGCGTTCGACAATGAGCAGTTCTTC
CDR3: CASSLGGGLAFDNEQFF

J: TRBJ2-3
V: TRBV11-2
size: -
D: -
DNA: TGTGCCAGCAGCTTAGAACCCCCTTTTGGCAGGAGCACAGATACGCAGTATTTT
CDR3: CASSLEPPFGRSTDTQYF

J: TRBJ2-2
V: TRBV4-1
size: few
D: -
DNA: TGCGCCAGCAGCCAAGATAGGCCCACTGTCGGTAACGGGGAGCTGTTTTTT
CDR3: CASSQDRPTVGNGELFF

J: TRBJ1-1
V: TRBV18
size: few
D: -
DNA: TGTGCCAGCTCACCACCAATCGCGAACACTGAAGCTTTCTTT
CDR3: CASSPPIANTEAFF

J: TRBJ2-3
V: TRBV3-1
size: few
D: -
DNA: TGTGCCAGCAGCCACCAGGGTCGCACAGATACGCAGTATTTT
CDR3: CASSHQGRTDTQYF

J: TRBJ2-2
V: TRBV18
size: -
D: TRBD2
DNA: TGTGCCAGCTCACCGGGACTAGCGGGAGTCAGAGCGAGGACCGGGGAGCTGTTTTTT
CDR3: CASSPGLAGVRARTGELFF

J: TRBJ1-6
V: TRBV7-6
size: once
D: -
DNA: TGTGCCAGCAGCTTAAACCAGGGCCCAAATTCACCCCTCCACTTT
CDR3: CASSLNQGPNSPLHF

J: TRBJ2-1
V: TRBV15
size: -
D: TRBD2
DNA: TGTGCCACCAGCAGAGACGCGGGAGGGTACAATGAGCAGTTCTTC
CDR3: CATSRDAGGYNEQFF

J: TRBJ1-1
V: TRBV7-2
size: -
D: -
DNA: TGTGCCAGCAGCTTAGCGGGTTACGGGGAAACTTTCTTT
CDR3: CASSLAGYGETFF

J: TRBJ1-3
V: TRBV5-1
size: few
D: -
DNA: TGCGCCAGCAGCTTGGCCCACGCTAACTCTGGAAACACCATATATTTT
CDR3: CASSLAHANSGNTIYF

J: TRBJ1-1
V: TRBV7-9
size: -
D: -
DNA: TGTGCCAGCAGTTGGAGCCTGAACACTGAAGCTTTCTTT
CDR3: CASSWSLNTEAFF

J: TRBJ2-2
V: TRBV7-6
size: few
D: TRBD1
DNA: TGTGCCAGCAGCCCGGGACAGGGTGCAGGGGAGCTGTTTTTT
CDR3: CASSPGQGAGELFF

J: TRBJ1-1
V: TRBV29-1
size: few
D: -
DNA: TGCAGCGTTTACCACAGGGTGGTGGTGAACACTGAAGCTTTCTTT
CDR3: CSVYHRVVVNTEAFF

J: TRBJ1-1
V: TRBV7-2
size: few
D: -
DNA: TGTGCCAGCAGCTTAGCGCTCGGATCGGGAGAAGCTTTCTTT
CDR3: CASSLALGSGEAFF

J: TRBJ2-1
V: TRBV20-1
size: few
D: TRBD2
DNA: TGCAGTGCTGACGGGACTAGCGGGATCTCTGAGCAGTTCTTC
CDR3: CSADGTSGISEQFF

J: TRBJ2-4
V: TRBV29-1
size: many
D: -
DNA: TGCAGCGTTGAAGATCGATATAGAAAAAACATTCAGTACTTC
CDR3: CSVEDRYRKNIQYF

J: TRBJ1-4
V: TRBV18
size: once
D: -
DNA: TGTGCCAGCTCAGTGGGGAAAAATGAAAAACTGTTTTTT
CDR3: CASSVGKNEKLFF

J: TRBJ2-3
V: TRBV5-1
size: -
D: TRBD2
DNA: TGCGCCAGCAGCTTGGGACTAGCGGGGGCAGATACGCAGTATTTT
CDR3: CASSLGLAGADTQYF

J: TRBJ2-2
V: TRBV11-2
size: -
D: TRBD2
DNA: TGTGCCAGCAGCCCCACTAGCGCAAGCGGGGAGCTGTTTTTT
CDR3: CASSPTSASGELFF

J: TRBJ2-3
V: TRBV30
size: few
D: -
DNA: TGTGCCTGGGATCTAGCGTTTGGCACAGATACGCAGTATTTT
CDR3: CAWDLAFGTDTQYF

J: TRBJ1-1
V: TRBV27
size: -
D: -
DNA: TGTGCCAGCAGTCCCTTTGGGGTGCGGATGAACACTGAAGCTTTCTTT
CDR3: CASSPFGVRMNTEAFF

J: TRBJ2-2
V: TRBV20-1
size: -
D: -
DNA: TGCAGTGCCCCAAGCCGGAGGAACACCGGGGAGCTGTTTTTT
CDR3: CSAPSRRNTGELFF